These 6 T cell receptor beta chains were all obtained from the same sample, sequenced in a study of OX40 agonist ivuxolimab in advanced cancers. Using immunoSEQ multiplex PCR, the repertoire was profiled, and TCRdb retains in-frame clones only, with some absent. Of under 55,000 clones in the sample, roughly 91% were seen once. The specimen was CD4+ or CD8+ T cells sorted from blood, collected in a trial of the OX40 agonist ivuxolimab. The source of these receptors is an adult with an advanced solid tumor such as melanoma, head and neck, liver or kidney cancer.

The chain employs TRBV28 and TRBJ2-1; D may be TRBD1 or TRBD2 (5 bases each). Trimming stripped 8 bases from V and 1 base from J, with 21 bases between. Germline loops: CDR1 MDHEN, CDR2 SYDVKM. CDR3 length: 17 residues. For the CDR3, the DNA is TGTGCCAGCTTTACCACTTTAATGGGACCGTCCTACAATGAGCAGTTCTTC. It translates to CASFTTLMGPSYNEQFF.

The rearrangement links TRBV4-1 to TRBJ1-2; no firm D call. Trimming pared 0 bases from V and 8 bases from J, leaving 7 bases between. Germline-derived CDR1 and CDR2 are MGHRA and YSYEKL. The CDR3 consists of 12 residues. The CDR3 region is CASSQDWAGYTF. The CDR3 DNA is TGCGCCAGCAGCCAAGACTGGGCCGGCTACACCTTC.

The genes are TRBV11-3 and TRBJ2-2, with a weak D call TRBD1 (6 bases). Germline assignment: CDR1 SGHNT and CDR2 YENEEA. Trimming stripped 2 bases from V and 0 bases from J, with 16 bases between. This CDR3 has 18 amino acids. In DNA form, the CDR3 reads TGTGCCAGCAGCTTACAAAAATGGGGGACAACGAACACCGGGGAGCTGTTTTTT. It specifies CASSLQKWGTTNTGELFF.

The V gene is TRBV9, the J gene TRBJ1-2, with D possibly matching TRBD1 (6 bases). The CDR3 covers 16 residues. Trimming cost V 4 bases and J 8 bases, with 24 bases left between them. Looked up from germline, CDR1 is SGDLS and CDR2 is YYNGEE. The CDR3 spells CASSPTGRAGAFGYTF. In DNA, the CDR3 is TGTGCCAGCAGCCCCACCGGGAGGGCAGGGGCGTTCGGCTACACCTTC.

This chain connects TRBV28 to TRBJ2-3; maybe TRBD1 (6 bases). The CDR3 consists of 18 residues. The V end lost 7 bases, the J end lost 1 base, and 24 bases lay between the germline ends. Germline CDR1 and CDR2: MDHEN and SYDVKM. CDR3 DNA sequence: TGTGCCAGCACTGCGTGGGGGACACAAGGGGTGGGCACAGATACGCAGTATTTT. Its protein is CASTAWGTQGVGTDTQYF.

The V gene is TRBV14, the J gene TRBJ2-7; D possibly corresponds to TRBD2 (7 bases). The germline CDR1 and CDR2 sequences are SGHDN and FVKESK. CDR3 length: 13 residues. The V and J ends lost 0 bases and 6 bases respectively, with 9 bases between them. Here the CDR3 reads CASSQEGGGEQYF. DNA for the CDR3: TGTGCCAGCAGCCAAGAAGGGGGGGGCGAGCAGTACTTC.